This is a list of T cell receptor beta chains from one sample in a study of vaccination and CD4 T cells after COVID-19. Using its own MiXCR run on the PCR reads, TCRdb lists one record per CDR3 protein. Of 15,000 or so distinct CDR3 sequences in the sample, 45% were seen once. These receptors lack a known antigen. This material consisted of CD4+ T cells from blood, cultured in vitro, taken before SARS-CoV-2 vaccination. The receptors derive from a human donor who received a COVID-19 vaccine. Both conserved end residues are part of each CDR3. The D gene is left open where the match is weak. Rows give clone size only sometimes, using once, few, many, or a class for an expanded clone.

.,.,TRBJ2-3,TRBV2,TGTGCCAGCAGTGAATACAGGGACACAGATACGCAGTATTTT,CASSEYRDTDTQYF
TRBD1,.,TRBJ1-2,TRBV7-2,TGTGCCAGCAGCCCACAAGGGGGTGGGGCAGGGGGGGCTACCTATGGCTACACCTTC,CASSPQGGGAGGATYGYTF
TRBD2,.,TRBJ2-1,TRBV11-3,TGTGCCAGCAGCCCCCACCTAGCGGGAAAGGAGTTCTTC,CASSPHLAGKEFF
TRBD1,few,TRBJ2-2,TRBV19,TGTGCCAGTACCACTCAGGGGGAAGGCACCGGGGAGCTGTTTTTT,CASTTQGEGTGELFF
.,few,TRBJ2-5,TRBV11-3,TGTGCCAGCAGCGCGTCCGGGATCCAAGAGACCCAGTACTTC,CASSASGIQETQYF
TRBD1,few,TRBJ1-1,TRBV19,TGTGCCAGTAGACACACAGGGGTAAATGACGACACTGAAGCTTTCTTT,CASRHTGVNDDTEAFF
.,.,TRBJ1-2,TRBV30,TGTGCCTGGAGTGTATCGCGGGGGTCCCCATTCTATGGCTACACCTTC,CAWSVSRGSPFYGYTF
TRBD2,.,TRBJ2-1,TRBV12-3/TRBV12-4,TGTGCCAGCAGGACCGGGACTAGCGGGGGGCCGCAGTTCTTC,CASRTGTSGGPQFF
.,few,TRBJ1-2,TRBV6-4,TGTGCCAGCAGCCCGGGACGGGCAAACTATGGCTACACCTTC,CASSPGRANYGYTF
.,.,TRBJ1-6,TRBV14,TGTGCCAGCAGCCAAGATCTATGGGACGAGTTACCGTCCTCCTATAATTCACCCCTCCACTTT,CASSQDLWDELPSSYNSPLHF
TRBD1,.,TRBJ1-2,TRBV19,TGTGCCAGTACCTCTGGACAGGGGCTACTTTGGGACTACACCTTC,CASTSGQGLLWDYTF
TRBD1,few,TRBJ1-2,TRBV19,TGTGCCAGTAGTAAGGCGGGGGGGACAGGGCATGGCTACACCTTC,CASSKAGGTGHGYTF
TRBD1,.,TRBJ1-1,TRBV27,TGTGCCAGCAGTCTACGACAGGGAAGGGTGACTGAAGCTTTCTTT,CASSLRQGRVTEAFF
.,few,TRBJ1-2,TRBV2,TGTGCCAGCAACAGGGAGGTTTATGGCTACACCTTC,CASNREVYGYTF
.,once,TRBJ2-7,TRBV7-2,TGTGCCAGCAGCTTAGGGACAGCCTACTCCTACGAGCAGTACTTC,CASSLGTAYSYEQYF
.,.,TRBJ2-3,TRBV10-3,TGTGCCATCAGTGCAGGGGGGGCGGGCACAGATACGCAGTATTTT,CAISAGGAGTDTQYF
TRBD2,.,TRBJ2-1,TRBV6-1,TGTGCCAGCAGCCCACCTAGCGGGGGCCCAAAGGGGAATGAGCAGTTCTTC,CASSPPSGGPKGNEQFF
.,few,TRBJ2-6,TRBV7-8,TGTGCCAGCAGCTTACAGTCTGGGGCCAACGTCCTGACTTTC,CASSLQSGANVLTF
TRBD1,few,TRBJ1-5,TRBV19,TGTGCCAGTAGTATTAGTTTGACAGGGATTCAGCCCCAGCATTTT,CASSISLTGIQPQHF
.,.,TRBJ1-6,TRBV7-8,TGTGCCAGCAGCCGGGAGGGAAGCTCCTATAATTCACCCCTCCACTTT,CASSREGSSYNSPLHF
TRBD2,.,TRBJ2-1,TRBV12-3/TRBV12-4,TGTGCCAGCAGTTTTTTAGCGGGGGGCTTCACGTCCTACAATGAGCAGTTCTTC,CASSFLAGGFTSYNEQFF
.,.,TRBJ2-7,TRBV9,TGTGCCAGCAGCGTGGGACCGCAGACCTCTATGTACGAGCAGTACTTC,CASSVGPQTSMYEQYF
.,.,TRBJ1-2,TRBV19,TGTGCCAGTAGTATGCCTGACAGCCACTATGGCTACACCTTC,CASSMPDSHYGYTF
TRBD2,.,TRBJ2-1,TRBV10-3,TGTGCCATCAGTGAGAATCACGGGGGAGGGTCCTACAATGAGCAGTTCTTC,CAISENHGGGSYNEQFF
TRBD1,.,TRBJ2-3,TRBV19,TGTGCCAGTAGTGACGGGACAGGGAGCACAGATACGCAGTATTTT,CASSDGTGSTDTQYF
.,.,TRBJ2-1,TRBV19,TGTGCCAGTAGTACACAGGGTTACAATGAGCAGTTCTTC,CASSTQGYNEQFF
.,.,TRBJ2-5,TRBV12-5,TGTGCTAGTGGTTTGTGGGGCGGAGAGACCCAGTACTTC,CASGLWGGETQYF
.,.,TRBJ2-2,TRBV24-1,TGTGCCACCAGTGATTTGGACAGTCCCGGGGAGCTGTTTTTT,CATSDLDSPGELFF
TRBD2,.,TRBJ2-5,TRBV19,TGTGCCAGTAGTATCTTAAGCGGGGGGGCCCGGGTGACCCAGTACTTC,CASSILSGGARVTQYF
.,few,TRBJ1-3,TRBV19,TGTGCCAGTGGATCAGTCGGCAGCTCTGGAAACACCATATATTTT,CASGSVGSSGNTIYF
.,.,TRBJ2-5,TRBV20-1,TGCAGTGCTGCAACAGGGTTTCAAGAGACCCAGTACTTC,CSAATGFQETQYF
.,few,TRBJ2-3,TRBV10-3,TGTGCCACGACCAGAGACAGGCTCGGGGATACGCAGTATTTT,CATTRDRLGDTQYF
.,.,TRBJ1-6,TRBV6-1,TGTGCCAGCAGCTCCCGGAAGGAAGCACCCCTCCACTTT,CASSSRKEAPLHF
.,few,TRBJ2-3,TRBV7-9,TGTGCCAGCAGCTTATTGGACCCAGATACGCAGTATTTT,CASSLLDPDTQYF
TRBD1,.,TRBJ1-2,TRBV24-1,TGTGCCACCAGTGATGGGACAGCCTATGGCTACACCTTC,CATSDGTAYGYTF
.,.,TRBJ2-3,TRBV27,TGTGCCAGCAGTTTAAGTTTTCAGGCAGATACGCAGTATTTT,CASSLSFQADTQYF
.,.,TRBJ2-3,TRBV2,TGTGCCAGCAAGGTCGGTTGGACAGATACGCAGTATTTT,CASKVGWTDTQYF
.,few,TRBJ2-7,TRBV24-1,TGTGCCACCAGTGAGGGGATTGGGTACGAGCAGTACTTC,CATSEGIGYEQYF
.,.,TRBJ1-1,TRBV24-1,TGTGCCACCAGTGATTTCTCGGGGTCTGAAGCTTTCTTT,CATSDFSGSEAFF
TRBD2,.,TRBJ2-4,TRBV19,TGTGCCAGTACCGGGGGGGGGCTTAGTAGAAACATTCAGTACTTC,CASTGGGLSRNIQYF
.,.,TRBJ1-5,TRBV6-1,TGTACCAGCAGTGTCACCTCGGACAGTTATAGCAATCAGCCCCAGCATTTT,CTSSVTSDSYSNQPQHF
.,few,TRBJ2-2,TRBV20-1,TGCAGTGCTAGGCCCAGCGGCAACACCGGGGAGCTGTTTTTT,CSARPSGNTGELFF